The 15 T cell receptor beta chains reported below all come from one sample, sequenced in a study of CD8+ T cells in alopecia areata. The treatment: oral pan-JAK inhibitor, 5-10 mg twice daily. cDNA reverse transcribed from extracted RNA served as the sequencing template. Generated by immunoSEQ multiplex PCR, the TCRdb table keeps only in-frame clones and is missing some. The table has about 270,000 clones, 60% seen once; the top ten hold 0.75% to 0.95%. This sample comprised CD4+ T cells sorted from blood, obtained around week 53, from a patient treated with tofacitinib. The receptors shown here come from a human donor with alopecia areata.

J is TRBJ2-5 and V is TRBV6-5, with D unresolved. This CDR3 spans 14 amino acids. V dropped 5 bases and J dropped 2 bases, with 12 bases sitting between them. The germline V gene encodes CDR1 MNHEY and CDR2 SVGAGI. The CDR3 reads CASSTLVSQETQYF. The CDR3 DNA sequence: TGTGCCAGCAGTACCCTAGTTTCGCAAGAGACCCAGTACTTC.

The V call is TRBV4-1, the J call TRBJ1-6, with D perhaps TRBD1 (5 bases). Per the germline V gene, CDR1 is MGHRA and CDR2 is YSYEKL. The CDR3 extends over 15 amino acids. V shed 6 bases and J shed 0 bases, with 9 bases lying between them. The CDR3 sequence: CASRDSSSYNSPLHF. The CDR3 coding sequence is TGCGCCAGCAGAGACAGCAGCTCCTATAATTCACCCCTCCACTTT.

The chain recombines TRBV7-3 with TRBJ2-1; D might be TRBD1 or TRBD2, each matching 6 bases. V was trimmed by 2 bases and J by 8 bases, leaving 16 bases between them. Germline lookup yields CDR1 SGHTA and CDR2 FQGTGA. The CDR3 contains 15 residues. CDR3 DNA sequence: TGTGCCAGCAGCTTATCCCCCACAGGGACTGATGAGCAGTTCTTC. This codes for CASSLSPTGTDEQFF.

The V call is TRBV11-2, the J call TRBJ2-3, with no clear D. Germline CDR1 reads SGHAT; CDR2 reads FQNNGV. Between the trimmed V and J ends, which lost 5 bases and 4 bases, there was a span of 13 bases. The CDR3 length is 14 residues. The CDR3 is CASSPGLLADTQYF. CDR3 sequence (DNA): TGTGCCAGCAGCCCGGGCCTGCTCGCAGATACGCAGTATTTT.

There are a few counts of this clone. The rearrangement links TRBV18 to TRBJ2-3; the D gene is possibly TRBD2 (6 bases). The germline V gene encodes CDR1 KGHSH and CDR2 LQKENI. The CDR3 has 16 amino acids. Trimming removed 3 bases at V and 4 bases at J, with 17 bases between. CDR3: CASSPAPGVLADTQYF. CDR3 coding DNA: TGTGCCAGCTCACCGGCGCCGGGGGTTCTGGCAGATACGCAGTATTTT.

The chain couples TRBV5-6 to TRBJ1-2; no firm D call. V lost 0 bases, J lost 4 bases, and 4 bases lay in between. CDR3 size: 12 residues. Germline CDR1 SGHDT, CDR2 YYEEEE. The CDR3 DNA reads TGTGCCAGCAGCTTGGATGCCTATGGCTACACCTTC. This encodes CASSLDAYGYTF.

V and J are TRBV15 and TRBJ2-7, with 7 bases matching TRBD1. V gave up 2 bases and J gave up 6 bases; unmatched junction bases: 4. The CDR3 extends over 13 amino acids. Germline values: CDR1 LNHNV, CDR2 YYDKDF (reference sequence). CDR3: CATSRRTGVEQYF. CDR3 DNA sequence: TGTGCCACCAGCAGAAGAACAGGGGTCGAGCAGTACTTC. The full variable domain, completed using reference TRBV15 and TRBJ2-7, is DAMVIQNPRYQVTQFGKPVTLSCSQTLNHNVMYWYQQKSSQAPKLLFHYYDKDFNNEADTPDNFQSRRPNTSFCFLDIRSPGLGDTAMYLCATSRRTGVEQYFGPGTRLTVT.

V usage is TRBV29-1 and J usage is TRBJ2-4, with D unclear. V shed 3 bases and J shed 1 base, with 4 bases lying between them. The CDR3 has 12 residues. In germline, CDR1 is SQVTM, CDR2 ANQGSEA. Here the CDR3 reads CSVEDAKNIQYF. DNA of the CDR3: TGCAGCGTTGAGGACGCCAAAAACATTCAGTACTTC. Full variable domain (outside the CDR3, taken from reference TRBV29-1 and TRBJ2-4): SAVISQKPSRDICQRGTSLTIQCQVDSQVTMMFWYRQQPGQSLTLIATANQGSEATYESGFVIDKFPISRPNLTFSTLTVSNMSPEDSSIYLCSVEDAKNIQYFGAGTRLSVL.

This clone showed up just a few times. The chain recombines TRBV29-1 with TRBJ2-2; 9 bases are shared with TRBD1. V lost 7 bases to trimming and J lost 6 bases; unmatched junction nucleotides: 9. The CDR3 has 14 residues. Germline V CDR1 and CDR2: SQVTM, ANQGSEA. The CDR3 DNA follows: TGCAGCGCGGGACAGGGCCCGGTCGCCGGGGAGCTGTTTTTT. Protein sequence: CSAGQGPVAGELFF.

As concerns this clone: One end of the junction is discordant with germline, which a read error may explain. The CDR3 loop reads CSARGGNF. The CDR3 DNA reads TGCAGTGCTAGAGGCGGTAATTTC. The genes are TRBV20-1 and TRBJ1-2; D remains ambiguous. The CDR3 runs to 8 residues. Looked up from germline, CDR1 is DFQATT and CDR2 is SNEGSKA (reference sequence).

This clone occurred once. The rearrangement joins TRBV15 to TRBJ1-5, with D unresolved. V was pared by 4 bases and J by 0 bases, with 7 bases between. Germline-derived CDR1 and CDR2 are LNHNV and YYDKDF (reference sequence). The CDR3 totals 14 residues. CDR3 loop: CATSMEYSNQPQHF. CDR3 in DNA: TGTGCCACCAGCATGGAGTATAGCAATCAGCCCCAGCATTTT.

This CDR3 reads CASRSGTQGREPQHF. DNA of the CDR3: TGCGCCAGCAGGTCCGGGACACAGGGACGGGAACCCCAGCATTTT. The chain employs TRBV5-1 and TRBJ1-5; TRBD1 might be the D (6 bases). V lost 5 bases, J lost 10 bases, and 22 bases lay in between. There are 15 residues in the CDR3. CDR1 SGHRS and CDR2 YFSETQ come from the germline V gene.

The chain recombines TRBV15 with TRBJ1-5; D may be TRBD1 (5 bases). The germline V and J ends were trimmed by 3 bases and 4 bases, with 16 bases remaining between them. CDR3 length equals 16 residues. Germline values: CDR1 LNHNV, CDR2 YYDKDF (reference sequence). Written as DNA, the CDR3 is TGTGCCACCAGCAGCCCCACGTCGGGACGGAATCAGCCCCAGCATTTT. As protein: CATSSPTSGRNQPQHF.

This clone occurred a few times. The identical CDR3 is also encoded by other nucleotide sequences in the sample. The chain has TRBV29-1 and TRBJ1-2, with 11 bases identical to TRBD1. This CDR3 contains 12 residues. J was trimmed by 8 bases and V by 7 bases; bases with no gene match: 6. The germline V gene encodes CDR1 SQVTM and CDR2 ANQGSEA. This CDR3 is CSAGQGAGGYTF. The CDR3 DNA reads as TGCAGCGCTGGACAGGGGGCAGGAGGCTACACCTTC. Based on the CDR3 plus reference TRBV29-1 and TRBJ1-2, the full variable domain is SAVISQKPSRDICQRGTSLTIQCQVDSQVTMMFWYRQQPGQSLTLIATANQGSEATYESGFVIDKFPISRPNLTFSTLTVSNMSPEDSSIYLCSAGQGAGGYTFGSGTRLTVV.

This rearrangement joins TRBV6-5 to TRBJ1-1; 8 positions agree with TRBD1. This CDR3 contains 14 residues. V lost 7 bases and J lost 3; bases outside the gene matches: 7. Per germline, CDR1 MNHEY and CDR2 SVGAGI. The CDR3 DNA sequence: TGTGCCAGCAACGTAAACAGGGGGGACACTGAAGCTTTCTTT. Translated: CASNVNRGDTEAFF.